These 19 T cell receptor beta chains came from one sample sequenced in a study of shared clonotypes between healthy human individuals. Only in-frame clones appear in the TCRdb table, and some are missing; sequencing was by immunoSEQ multiplex PCR. This table holds 650,000 to 800,000 clones, 72% found once. The material sequenced was memory CD4+ T cells sorted from blood. Described subset: CD45RA-negative fraction. Every receptor here comes from a woman aged 25 to 39 in good health.

This clone was counted many times. The CDR3 spells CASRDSGRPLTDTQYF. In DNA, the CDR3 is TGTGCCAGCAGGGATAGCGGGAGGCCGCTAACAGATACGCAGTATTTT. This chain links TRBV7-9 with TRBJ2-3; TRBD2 matches at 10 bases. Germline V gene lookup returns CDR1 SEHNR and CDR2 FQNEAQ (reference sequence). This CDR3 has 16 amino acids. The J segment lost 3 bases and the V segment lost 6 bases, leaving 9 bases of the junction unmatched.

The V and J genes are TRBV5-1 and TRBJ2-1; D uncertain. Trimming pared 2 bases from V and 0 bases from J, leaving 15 bases between. Per the germline V gene, CDR1 is SGHRS and CDR2 is YFSETQ. The CDR3 covers 17 residues. The CDR3 loop reads CASSFSPGLSSYNEQFF. The CDR3 coding sequence is TGCGCCAGCAGCTTCTCACCGGGTCTCAGCTCCTACAATGAGCAGTTCTTC.

The chain combines TRBV6-5 with TRBJ2-2, with D possibly TRBD1 on 6 matching bases. V gave up 2 bases and J gave up 4 bases, with 14 bases separating them. CDR3 size: 16 residues. Germline loops: CDR1 MNHEY, CDR2 SVGAGI. Here the CDR3 reads CASSYKGRGTTGELFF. The CDR3 DNA sequence: TGTGCCAGCAGTTACAAGGGCAGGGGTACCACCGGGGAGCTGTTTTTT.

The chain joins TRBV5-1 to TRBJ2-3; D possibly corresponds to TRBD2 (6 bases). This CDR3 comprises 17 residues. The ends were cut back, 4 bases at V and 4 bases at J, with 22 bases in the middle. The germline V gene has CDR1 SGHRS and CDR2 YFSETQ. This chain's CDR3 is CASSQGGATGGSDTQYF. Here the CDR3 DNA reads TGCGCCAGCAGCCAAGGCGGGGCAACAGGAGGGTCAGATACGCAGTATTTT.

The chain uses TRBV7-9 and TRBJ1-4, with no clear D. Germline V CDR1 and CDR2: SEHNR, FQNEAQ (reference sequence). Deletions cut 1 base from V and 3 bases from J, with 9 bases between. This CDR3 has 15 amino acids. CDR3 nucleotides: TGTGCCAGCAGCTTAGACGCCCCTCCTAATGAAAAACTGTTTTTT. It yields the protein CASSLDAPPNEKLFF.

The V and J genes are TRBV6-1 and TRBJ2-3; 7 nucleotides match TRBD2. V lost 9 bases to trimming and J lost 6 bases; unmatched junction nucleotides: 12. The CDR3 runs to 14 residues. The germline V gene has CDR1 MNHNS and CDR2 SASEGT. CDR3 nucleotides: TGTGCCAGTAGATATAGCGGGTTCGGCGATACGCAGTATTTT. Protein: CASRYSGFGDTQYF.

The rearrangement joins TRBV5-5 to TRBJ2-7, with 8 bases lining up with TRBD2. V lost 2 bases, J lost 1 base, and 5 bases stayed unmatched. This CDR3 spans 15 amino acids. From germline, CDR1 is SGHKS and CDR2 YYEKEE (reference sequence). The CDR3 spells CASSFRSGSSYEQYF. CDR3 in DNA: TGTGCCAGCAGCTTCCGAAGCGGGAGTTCCTACGAGCAGTACTTC.

This chain links TRBV7-9 with TRBJ1-2, with D possibly being TRBD1 (5 bases). V was shortened by 1 base and J by 11 bases, with 23 bases between the two germline ends. There are 16 residues in the CDR3. Germline assignment: CDR1 SEHNR and CDR2 FQNEAQ (reference sequence). For the CDR3, the DNA is TGTGCCAGCAGCTTAGTTGGGGACCCAAGGAAAAGAGAATACACCTTC. It yields the protein CASSLVGDPRKREYTF. The entire variable domain, with the rest obtained from reference TRBV7-9 and TRBJ1-2, is as follows: DTGVSQNPRHKITKRGQNVTFRCDPISEHNRLYWYRQTLGQGPEFLTYFQNEAQLEKSRLLSDRFSAERPKGSFSTLEIQRTEQGDSAMYLCASSLVGDPRKREYTFGSGTRLTVV.

This clone occurred many times. The chain uses TRBV7-9 and TRBJ2-5, with 9 positions matching TRBD1. V shed 0 bases and J 2 bases; nucleotides not matched to a gene: 4. Looked up from germline, CDR1 is SEHNR and CDR2 is FQNEAQ (reference sequence). This CDR3 is built from 16 residues. For the CDR3, the DNA is TGTGCCAGCAGCTTAGCGAGGGGGACAGGGCAAGAGACCCAGTACTTC. Encoded protein: CASSLARGTGQETQYF. The whole variable domain, filled in from reference TRBV7-9 and TRBJ2-5, reads DTGVSQNPRHKITKRGQNVTFRCDPISEHNRLYWYRQTLGQGPEFLTYFQNEAQLEKSRLLSDRFSAERPKGSFSTLEIQRTEQGDSAMYLCASSLARGTGQETQYFGPGTRLLVL.

This clone was seen many times. The chain recombines TRBV5-4 with TRBJ1-3, with a possible D match to TRBD1 (5 bases). Germline CDR1 SGHNT, CDR2 YYREEE (reference sequence). The CDR3 length is 13 residues. Trimming took off 6 bases at V and 4 bases at J, with 11 bases between the two ends. The CDR3 bases are TGTGCCAGCACCATGGGGGAAGGAAACACCATATATTTT. Its protein product is CASTMGEGNTIYF.

The chain's CDR3 is CASSLAGPGNTEAFF. The CDR3 bases are TGTGCCAGCAGCTTAGCCGGACCCGGGAACACTGAAGCTTTCTTT. J is TRBJ1-1 and V is TRBV7-3; D not certain. This CDR3 comprises 15 residues. Germline-derived CDR1 and CDR2 are SGHTA and FQGTGA. V lost 2 bases to trimming and J lost 1 base, with 11 bases between them. The full variable domain, completed using reference TRBV7-3 and TRBJ1-1, is GAGVSQTPSNKVTEKGKYVELRCDPISGHTALYWYRQSLGQGPEFLIYFQGTGAADDSGLPNDRFFAVRPEGSVSTLKIQRTERGDSAVYLCASSLAGPGNTEAFFGQGTRLTVV.

This clone was recorded a few times. This sequence joins TRBV29-1 and TRBJ2-2; TRBD1 matches at 7 bases. CDR1 and CDR2 (germline): SQVTM, ANQGSEA. The V segment lost 7 bases and the J segment 7 bases; nucleotides outside the gene matches: 9. CDR3 length: 13 residues. CDR3 nucleotide sequence: TGCAGCGCCCGACAGGGATCAAGCGGGGAGCTGTTTTTT. Protein sequence: CSARQGSSGELFF.

The chain joins TRBV10-2 to TRBJ1-5; 8 nucleotides agree with TRBD1. V trimming: 6 bases; J trimming: 7 bases; junction bases outside the gene matches: 11. The CDR3 consists of 15 residues. Germline CDR1 WSHSY, CDR2 SAAADI. DNA of the CDR3: TGCGCCAGCAGGCAAGGACAGGGAGGAGGCCAGCCCCAGCATTTT. This encodes CASRQGQGGGQPQHF.

The chain has TRBV5-1 and TRBJ1-2; maybe TRBD1 (5 bases). The V gene's germline CDR1 is SGHRS and CDR2 YFSETQ. This CDR3 has 13 amino acids. Trimming took 1 base from V and 9 from J, leaving 13 bases between them. CDR3 nucleotide sequence: TGCGCCAGCAGCTTGCAGCAAGGGGCTAGCTACACCTTC. Translating it yields CASSLQQGASYTF.

J is TRBJ2-1 and V is TRBV28, with a possible D match to TRBD1 (6 bases). Trimming left V 5 bases short and J 9 bases short, with 11 bases between. The CDR3 runs to 12 residues. Germline CDR1 and CDR2: MDHEN and SYDVKM. The CDR3 is CASSTGTREQFF. For the CDR3, the DNA is TGTGCCAGCAGTACAGGGACACGTGAGCAGTTCTTC.

The chain has TRBV10-3 and TRBJ1-1; the D is unclear. CDR1 and CDR2 from the germline V gene are ENHRY and SYGVKD. This CDR3 is built from 12 residues. The germline V and J ends were trimmed by 3 bases and 7 bases, with 9 bases remaining between them. The CDR3 nucleotides are TGTGCCATCAGTGAAGTGGAAGGTGAAGCTTTCTTT. Translation: CAISEVEGEAFF.

The rearrangement uses TRBV5-4 and TRBJ2-2; D may be TRBD1 (5 bases). V lost 4 bases, J lost 4 bases, and 11 bases lay in between. Germline CDR1 SGHNT, CDR2 YYREEE (reference sequence). This CDR3 has 14 residues. Written as DNA, the CDR3 is TGTGCCAGCAGCCTTCAGGGTGTCACCGGGGAGCTGTTTTTT. It encodes CASSLQGVTGELFF.

The rearrangement joins TRBV7-9 to TRBJ2-1; TRBD2 matches at 9 bases. V trimming: 5 bases; J trimming: 3 bases; junction bases outside the gene matches: 8. This CDR3 spans 16 amino acids. CDR1 and CDR2 (germline): SEHNR, FQNEAQ (reference sequence). The CDR3 DNA reads as TGTGCCAGCAGCGCCCCCGGGACTAGCTACTACAATGAGCAGTTCTTC. Protein sequence: CASSAPGTSYYNEQFF.

The chain employs TRBV5-1 and TRBJ2-3; TRBD2 aligns across 10 bases. V gave up 7 bases and J gave up 3 bases; unmatched junction bases: 2. From germline, CDR1 is SGHRS and CDR2 YFSETQ. The CDR3 runs 13 residues. The CDR3 nucleotides read TGCGCCAGCGGGACTAGCGATACAGATACGCAGTATTTT. As protein: CASGTSDTDTQYF.